This T cell receptor (beta chain) was captured in a study of blood T cells in healthy people across ages (dated by TCRdb to 2015 to 2017). Describing the broader study: In model experiments, template switching captured about one uniquely barcoded TCR beta cDNA molecule for every two T cells. To track age-related changes in TCR beta repertoire diversity, the study relied on deep sequencing normalized with unique cDNA molecular identifiers. Four age groups were formed from the donors: young (average approximately 15 years), middle-aged (around 40), aged (around 68) and long-lived (less than 85). To avoid experimental bias, donors of different ages were spread randomly across the sequencing lanes. For two donors (one aged 18 to 29 and one aged 80 or older), the study analyzed two additional independent replicas of 1 million unique cDNA reads from the same blood draw. Findings and caveats that apply to the study as a whole: Estimates of total diversity based on one million sequenced T cells were considered lower bounds and underestimates. Donor CMV infection status was unknown, potentially confounding age-related changes in expanded clonotypes. The percentage of naive T cells measured by flow cytometry correlated strongly with observed TCR beta diversity. Observed TCR beta diversity per million T cells fell roughly linearly with age, and a significant reduction was already apparent by age around 40. Compared with the aged group, the long-lived group had more naive CD4+ T cells, fewer expanded clones and increased TCR diversity, a pattern suggesting age selection. Bulk unsorted PBMC profiling prevented conclusive comparison of naive and antigen-experienced compartments.

The approximately 41 donors, aged about 6 to 95 years, were systemically healthy Caucasian individuals from Russia. Each donor gave roughly 9.5 milliliters of peripheral blood, collected into EDTA-treated Vacutainer tubes. Ficoll-Paque density-gradient centrifugation was used to isolate PBMCs, with at least 6.5 million per sample. Total RNA was extracted from PBMCs with Trizol reagent, with at least 6 micrograms obtained per sample. For every donor, an aliquot of PBMCs went through flow cytometry to measure the percentages of naive CD45RAhigh/CD27high T cells. A remark on this clonotype: The antigen this receptor binds is unknown. It has no much larger one-base neighbor in the sample; base qualities were not kept.

Library preparation was by 5' RACE. Instrument on record: Illumina HiSeq 2500. A second PCR of 7 to 11 cycles was run with a J-beta primer mix and a sample-barcoded 5' primer. A unique molecular identifier was introduced onto each TCR beta cDNA molecule by a template-switch 5' adaptor carrying 12 random nucleotides. Each sample yielded at least 2.5 million CDR3-containing paired-end reads. First-strand cDNA was synthesized from all RNA with the Mint cDNA synthesis kit, primed by a TRBC-specific oligonucleotide. All cDNA was treated with uracil-DNA glycosylase and then went through a first 18-cycle PCR with the universal primers M1SS and BC2_uni_R. On the authors' methods: For normalization, 1 million high-quality reads, each with a distinct molecular identifier, were randomly selected from each sample. Reads with shared molecular identifiers were discarded instead of being binned into consensus sequences. MiTCR, with a Q25 quality threshold and the strictest error-elimination algorithm, was used for CDR3 identification, clonotype clustering and error correction. A nonparametric unseen species model with Euler transformation was used to estimate lower-bound total TCR beta diversity. In-frame beta chains were kept once TCRdb had trimmed the public reads at Q25 with fastp and called clones with MiXCR. Every distinct CDR3 protein forms one entry, paired with its most common genes and DNA. What appears here as the V and J calls and clone size reflects TCRdb's work, not the paper's. The sample has more than 800,000 distinct CDR3 sequences on record, 25% to 35% of them singletons. The ten largest make up around 15% of the sample.

The source material was blood. This clonotype was sampled from a woman at least 80 years old in good health.

For the CDR3, the sequence is CASRVQGTREKLFF. The nucleotides are TGTGCCAGCAGGGTACAGGGGACCCGTGAAAAACTGTTTTTT. The sequence joins TRBV27 to TRBJ1-4, with TRBD1 matching 7 junction bases. The CDR3, cysteine through phenylalanine, is 14 amino acids long. The DNA shown is the 42-base CDR3, in frame from base 1. Taken from the germline V gene (reference sequence), the CDR1 and CDR2 loops are MNHEY and SMNVEV. Germline trimming amounts to 6 bases on V and 7 bases on J, with 8 as the count of junction bases outside the gene matches.